The rows below give T cell receptor beta chains drawn from one sample of a study of radiotherapy plus CTLA-4 blockade in lung cancer. Profiled with immunoSEQ multiplex PCR; TCRdb holds only in-frame clones, not every one. The sample consists of about 62,000 clones, around 69% of them appearing once. Material: peripheral blood, obtained from a patient treated with radiotherapy plus ipilimumab. The receptor set was obtained from a human donor with non-small cell lung cancer who had a complete response to radiotherapy plus ipilimumab. CDR3s include the opening cysteine and the closing phenylalanine or tryptophan. The order of the fields is clone size, D gene, V gene, J gene, CDR3 DNA, CDR3 protein. D genes are given only for firm matches. Clone size, where shown, is once, few, many, or a class for clones that have expanded.

clone size: .
D gene: .
V gene: TRBV4-1
J gene: TRBJ2-7
CDR3 DNA: TGCGCCAGCGGCCAAGAAGACGGTCCCTACGAGCGGTACTTC
CDR3 protein: CASGQEDGPYERYF

clone size: .
D gene: TRBD2
V gene: TRBV28
J gene: TRBJ2-3
CDR3 DNA: TGTGCCAGCGGAGGGGAGGGCCGGGGGGGTCGGGATACGCAGTATTTT
CDR3 protein: CASGGEGRGGRDTQYF

clone size: .
D gene: .
V gene: TRBV30
J gene: TRBJ1-1
CDR3 DNA: TGTGCCTGGAGTGGTCCGAGGCGCACTGAAGCTTTCTTT
CDR3 protein: CAWSGPRRTEAFF

clone size: .
D gene: TRBD1
V gene: TRBV4-2
J gene: TRBJ1-5
CDR3 DNA: TGTGCCAGCAGCCAAGAAGGGGACAGGGTACATCAGCCCCAGCATTTT
CDR3 protein: CASSQEGDRVHQPQHF

clone size: .
D gene: .
V gene: TRBV6-5
J gene: TRBJ2-1
CDR3 DNA: TGTGCCAGCAGCCCCGGTTCGGTTGACAATGAGCAGTTCTTC
CDR3 protein: CASSPGSVDNEQFF

clone size: .
D gene: .
V gene: TRBV2
J gene: TRBJ1-6
CDR3 DNA: TGTGCCAGCAGCGCCAGAAGTTTCAATTCACCCCTCCACTTT
CDR3 protein: CASSARSFNSPLHF

clone size: .
D gene: .
V gene: TRBV10-3
J gene: TRBJ1-1
CDR3 DNA: TGTGCCATCAGTTTCAGGGGAACTGAAGCTTTCTTT
CDR3 protein: CAISFRGTEAFF

clone size: few
D gene: .
V gene: TRBV10-3
J gene: TRBJ2-2
CDR3 DNA: TGTGCCATCAGTGAACCCAGGGGCACGTCCGGGGGGGAGCTGTTTTTT
CDR3 protein: CAISEPRGTSGGELFF

clone size: few
D gene: .
V gene: TRBV15
J gene: TRBJ2-4
CDR3 DNA: TGTGCCACCAGCAGAGATCCCGACCGACAGCTATGGCTAGCCAAAAACATTCAGTACTTC
CDR3 protein: CATSRDPDRQLWLAKNIQYF

clone size: .
D gene: .
V gene: TRBV2
J gene: TRBJ2-4
CDR3 DNA: TGTGCCAGCGGAACGGGACTCCTAAACATTCAGTACTTC
CDR3 protein: CASGTGLLNIQYF

clone size: .
D gene: TRBD1
V gene: TRBV6-5
J gene: TRBJ1-2
CDR3 DNA: TGTGCCAGCAGGACAGGGGAGAACTATGGCTACACCTTC
CDR3 protein: CASRTGENYGYTF

clone size: .
D gene: .
V gene: TRBV6-5
J gene: TRBJ1-6
CDR3 DNA: TGTGCCAGCAGTTACGGTGGAACAGCCTCACCCCTCCACTTT
CDR3 protein: CASSYGGTASPLHF

clone size: .
D gene: .
V gene: TRBV27
J gene: TRBJ2-7
CDR3 DNA: TGTGCCAGCAGTTTCAGGGGCCTGGGCTCCAACGAGCAGTACTTC
CDR3 protein: CASSFRGLGSNEQYF

clone size: few
D gene: TRBD2
V gene: TRBV4-1
J gene: TRBJ2-1
CDR3 DNA: TGCGCCAGCAGCGCCCTACCGACTAGCGGCTACAATGAGCAGTTCTTC
CDR3 protein: CASSALPTSGYNEQFF

clone size: .
D gene: TRBD1
V gene: TRBV6-1
J gene: TRBJ1-2
CDR3 DNA: TGTGCCAGCAGCAGACAGGGCAGTAACTATGGCTACACCTTC
CDR3 protein: CASSRQGSNYGYTF

clone size: .
D gene: TRBD1
V gene: TRBV15
J gene: TRBJ2-7
CDR3 DNA: TGTGCCACCAGCAGAGTCAGGGGGACGGGGAGCGAGCAGTACTTC
CDR3 protein: CATSRVRGTGSEQYF

clone size: .
D gene: TRBD2
V gene: TRBV10-1
J gene: TRBJ2-7
CDR3 DNA: TGCGCCAGCAGCCGGGGGGGGGCGGCGTACGAGCAGTACTTC
CDR3 protein: CASSRGGAAYEQYF

clone size: .
D gene: .
V gene: TRBV11-2
J gene: TRBJ2-7
CDR3 DNA: TGTGCCAGCAGCCTCAACAGGGACGAGCAGTACTTC
CDR3 protein: CASSLNRDEQYF

clone size: once
D gene: TRBD1
V gene: TRBV18
J gene: TRBJ2-1
CDR3 DNA: TGTGCCAGCTCACCACCGGTAGCTAGGGACAGGGGTGAGAATGAGCAGTTCTTC
CDR3 protein: CASSPPVARDRGENEQFF

clone size: once
D gene: TRBD2
V gene: TRBV7-9
J gene: TRBJ2-1
CDR3 DNA: TGTGCCAGCAGGTCAGTAGCGGGAAGGTCCTACAATGAGCAGTTCTTC
CDR3 protein: CASRSVAGRSYNEQFF

clone size: .
D gene: .
V gene: TRBV6-1
J gene: TRBJ2-1
CDR3 DNA: TGTGCCAGACTAGCAAGCTACAATGAGCAGTTCTTC
CDR3 protein: CARLASYNEQFF

clone size: .
D gene: .
V gene: TRBV29-1
J gene: TRBJ1-1
CDR3 DNA: TGCAGCGTTGATCCGGGGTTGAACACTGAAGCTTTCTTT
CDR3 protein: CSVDPGLNTEAFF

clone size: .
D gene: .
V gene: TRBV2
J gene: TRBJ2-3
CDR3 DNA: TGTGCCAGCAGCCTGACAGATACGCAGTATTTT
CDR3 protein: CASSLTDTQYF

clone size: .
D gene: TRBD1
V gene: TRBV6-5
J gene: TRBJ1-1
CDR3 DNA: TGTGCCAGCAGAACAGGGGGCTCTGAAGCTTTCTTT
CDR3 protein: CASRTGGSEAFF

clone size: once
D gene: TRBD1
V gene: TRBV15
J gene: TRBJ1-4
CDR3 DNA: TGTGCCACCAGCAGAGATACAGGGGCAAAACTGTTTTTT
CDR3 protein: CATSRDTGAKLFF

clone size: .
D gene: TRBD1
V gene: TRBV15
J gene: TRBJ1-5
CDR3 DNA: TGTGCCACCAGCAGGAAGGACAGGGTTAAACTAGGACAGCCCCAGCATTTT
CDR3 protein: CATSRKDRVKLGQPQHF

clone size: .
D gene: .
V gene: TRBV14
J gene: TRBJ1-1
CDR3 DNA: TGTGCCAGCAAAAAACAGGAAAACACTGAAGCTTTCTTT
CDR3 protein: CASKKQENTEAFF

clone size: .
D gene: .
V gene: TRBV29-1
J gene: TRBJ2-7
CDR3 DNA: TGCAGCGTTGAAGATGGGGCGGCAAGCCTTTACGAGCAGTACTTC
CDR3 protein: CSVEDGAASLYEQYF

clone size: .
D gene: TRBD2
V gene: TRBV5-1
J gene: TRBJ2-7
CDR3 DNA: TGCGCCAGCAGCTTGGCCAGCGGGACCGCACCCTACGAGCAGTACTTC
CDR3 protein: CASSLASGTAPYEQYF

clone size: .
D gene: .
V gene: TRBV25-1
J gene: TRBJ1-5
CDR3 DNA: TGTGCCAGCAGTGGGAGGCTAAATCAGCCCCAGCATTTT
CDR3 protein: CASSGRLNQPQHF

clone size: few
D gene: TRBD2
V gene: TRBV6-5
J gene: TRBJ2-1
CDR3 DNA: TGTGCCAGCAGTTCCGGGACTAGCAGCTACAATGAGCAGTTCTTC
CDR3 protein: CASSSGTSSYNEQFF

clone size: .
D gene: .
V gene: TRBV2
J gene: TRBJ1-5
CDR3 DNA: TGTGCCAGCAGTGAACAGGGGATGGGCAAGCCCCAGCATTTT
CDR3 protein: CASSEQGMGKPQHF

clone size: .
D gene: .
V gene: TRBV30
J gene: TRBJ1-2
CDR3 DNA: TGTGCCTGGAGTGTACTGGGGGGCTATGGCTACACCTTC
CDR3 protein: CAWSVLGGYGYTF

clone size: .
D gene: TRBD1
V gene: TRBV29-1
J gene: TRBJ1-2
CDR3 DNA: TGCAGCGCTGTACAGGGGGCGCGTGATGGCTACACCTTC
CDR3 protein: CSAVQGARDGYTF

clone size: .
D gene: .
V gene: TRBV7-9
J gene: TRBJ1-5
CDR3 DNA: TGTGCCAGCAGCTTAGAGGGGCGGAATCATCAGCCCCAGCATTTT
CDR3 protein: CASSLEGRNHQPQHF

clone size: .
D gene: .
V gene: TRBV11-2
J gene: TRBJ1-6
CDR3 DNA: TGTGCCAGCAGCCTGCCAGGGTATAATTCACCCCTCCACTTT
CDR3 protein: CASSLPGYNSPLHF

clone size: .
D gene: .
V gene: TRBV30
J gene: TRBJ2-3
CDR3 DNA: TGTGCCTGGGGGATCGGGCGGGGTCGCACAGATACGCAGTATTTT
CDR3 protein: CAWGIGRGRTDTQYF

clone size: .
D gene: TRBD1
V gene: TRBV30
J gene: TRBJ1-6
CDR3 DNA: TGTGCCTGGCAGCCGGGACAGGGGAGTTCACCCCTCCACTTT
CDR3 protein: CAWQPGQGSSPLHF

clone size: few
D gene: TRBD1
V gene: TRBV4-3
J gene: TRBJ1-5
CDR3 DNA: TGCGCCAGCAGCCAGGGACAGGGGAATCAGCCCCAGCATTTT
CDR3 protein: CASSQGQGNQPQHF

clone size: .
D gene: TRBD2
V gene: TRBV29-1
J gene: TRBJ2-7
CDR3 DNA: TGCAGCGTTGATAGGCGCGGACTAGCGGGGAACGAGCAGTACTTC
CDR3 protein: CSVDRRGLAGNEQYF

clone size: .
D gene: .
V gene: TRBV5-5
J gene: TRBJ2-4
CDR3 DNA: TGTGCCAGCAGCTTGAGTATTGCAGATACCCTCTTAGCCAAAAACATTCAGTACTTC
CDR3 protein: CASSLSIADTLLAKNIQYF

clone size: .
D gene: TRBD2
V gene: TRBV19
J gene: TRBJ2-7
CDR3 DNA: TGTGCCAGTCAAGCAGGGGGGACTAGCGCCTCTGTAGCGCAGTACTTC
CDR3 protein: CASQAGGTSASVAQYF

clone size: .
D gene: TRBD2
V gene: TRBV6-5
J gene: TRBJ2-3
CDR3 DNA: TGTGCCAGCAGTTACTCGCGGGGGTCCGCAGATACGCAGTATTTT
CDR3 protein: CASSYSRGSADTQYF

clone size: .
D gene: TRBD1
V gene: TRBV19
J gene: TRBJ2-3
CDR3 DNA: TGTGCCAGTAGTATAGATTATGGGACAGGGGGCAGCACGCAGTATTTT
CDR3 protein: CASSIDYGTGGSTQYF

clone size: .
D gene: TRBD1
V gene: TRBV15
J gene: TRBJ1-1
CDR3 DNA: TGTGCCACCAGCAGACCCGCCAGACAGGGGTTCCCTGAAGCTTTCTTT
CDR3 protein: CATSRPARQGFPEAFF

clone size: .
D gene: .
V gene: TRBV11-2
J gene: TRBJ1-1
CDR3 DNA: TGTGCCAGCAGCCCCGGACTAACTGAAGCTTTCTTT
CDR3 protein: CASSPGLTEAFF